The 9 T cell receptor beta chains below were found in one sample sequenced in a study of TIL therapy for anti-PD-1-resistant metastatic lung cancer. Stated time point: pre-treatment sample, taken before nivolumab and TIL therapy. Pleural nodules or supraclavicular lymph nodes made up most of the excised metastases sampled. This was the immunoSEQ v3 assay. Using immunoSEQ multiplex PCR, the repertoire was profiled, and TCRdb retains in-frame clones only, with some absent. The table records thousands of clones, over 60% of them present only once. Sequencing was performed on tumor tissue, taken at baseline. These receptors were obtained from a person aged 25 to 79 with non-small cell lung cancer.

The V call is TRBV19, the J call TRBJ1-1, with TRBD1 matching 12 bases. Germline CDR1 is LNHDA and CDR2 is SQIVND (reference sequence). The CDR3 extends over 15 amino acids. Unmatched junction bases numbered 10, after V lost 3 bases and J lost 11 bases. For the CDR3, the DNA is TGTGCCAGTAGTATCGGGACAGGGGGCCACTCCTCGGCTTTCTTT. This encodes CASSIGTGGHSSAFF.

The CDR3 nucleotides are TGTGCCAGCAGCCAACACGGGACAGGGAGAGAAATTGTTTGGACTGAAGCTTTCTTT. Translation: CASSQHGTGREIVWTEAFF. This chain joins TRBV5-5 and TRBJ1-1; 9 bases map to TRBD1. In germline, CDR1 is SGHKS, CDR2 YYEKEE (reference sequence). V was clipped by 4 bases and J by 5 bases; unmatched bases: 21. This CDR3 has 19 residues.

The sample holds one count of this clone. The CDR3 loop is CASSFLNTQYF. The DNA of the CDR3 is TGTGCCAGCAGTTTTTTGAATACGCAGTATTTT. The V call is TRBV28, the J call TRBJ2-3, with unresolved D. Trimming took 3 bases from V and 7 from J, leaving 5 bases between them. The CDR3 is 11 residues long. Looked up from germline, CDR1 is MDHEN and CDR2 is SYDVKM.

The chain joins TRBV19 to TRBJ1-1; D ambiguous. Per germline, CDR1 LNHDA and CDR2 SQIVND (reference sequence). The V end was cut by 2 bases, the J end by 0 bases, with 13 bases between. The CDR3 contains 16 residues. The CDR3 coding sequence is TGTGCCAGTAGTATAATTCACCGCCGGGTGAACACTGAAGCTTTCTTT. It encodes CASSIIHRRVNTEAFF.

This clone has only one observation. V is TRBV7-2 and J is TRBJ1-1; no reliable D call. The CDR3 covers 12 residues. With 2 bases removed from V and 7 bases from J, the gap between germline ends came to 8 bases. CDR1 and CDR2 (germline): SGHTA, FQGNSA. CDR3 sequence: CASSLRQNEAFF. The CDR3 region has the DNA TGTGCCAGCAGCTTACGTCAGAATGAAGCTTTCTTT.

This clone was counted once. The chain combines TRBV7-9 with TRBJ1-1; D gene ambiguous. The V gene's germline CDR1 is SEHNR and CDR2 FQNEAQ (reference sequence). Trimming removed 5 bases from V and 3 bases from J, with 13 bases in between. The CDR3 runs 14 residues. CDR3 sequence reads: CASSPMGSDTEAFF. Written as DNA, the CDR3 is TGTGCCAGCAGCCCCATGGGGTCCGACACTGAAGCTTTCTTT.

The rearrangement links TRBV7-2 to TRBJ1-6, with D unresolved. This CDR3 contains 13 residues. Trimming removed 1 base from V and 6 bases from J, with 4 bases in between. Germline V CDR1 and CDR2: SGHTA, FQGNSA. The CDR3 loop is CASSLDSNSPLHF. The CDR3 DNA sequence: TGTGCCAGCAGCTTAGACAGTAATTCACCCCTCCACTTT.

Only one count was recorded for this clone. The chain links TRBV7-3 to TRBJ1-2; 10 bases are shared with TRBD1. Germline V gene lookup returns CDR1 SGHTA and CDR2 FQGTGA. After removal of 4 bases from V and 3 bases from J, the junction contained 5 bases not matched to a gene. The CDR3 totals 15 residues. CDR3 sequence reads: CASSSTGGAYYGYTF. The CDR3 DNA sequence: TGTGCCAGCAGCTCGACAGGGGGCGCGTACTATGGCTACACCTTC.

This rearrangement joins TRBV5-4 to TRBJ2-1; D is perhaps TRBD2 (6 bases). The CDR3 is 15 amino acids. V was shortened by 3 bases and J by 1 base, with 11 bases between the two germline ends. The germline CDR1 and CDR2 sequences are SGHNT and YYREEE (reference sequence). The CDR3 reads CASSSGSRSYNEQFF. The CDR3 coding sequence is TGTGCCAGCAGCTCCGGGAGTAGGTCCTACAATGAGCAGTTCTTC.